Sequencing of this T cell receptor beta chain was carried out in a study of post-analysis software for immune sequencing data. Study results and caveats: Patients had higher frequencies than controls of roughly five TRBV segments, including TRBV5-6, TRBV5-1 and TRBV20-1.

V lost 4 bases and J 3 bases, leaving 16 bases between the germline ends. Germline V gene sequence: CDR1 DFQATT, CDR2 SNEGSKA (reference sequence). The CDR3 length is 15 residues. Unique molecular identifiers tagged the TCR beta cDNA libraries. Using its own MiXCR run on the PCR reads, TCRdb lists one record per CDR3 protein. The data hold roughly 730,000 distinct CDR3 sequences, with 25% to 30% observed a single time. This clonotype was found a few times. Its target is not known. The chain links TRBV20-1 to TRBJ1-5; D not certain. Specimen: blood. This receptor was identified in a girl between 5 and 17 years old with multiple sclerosis. The CDR3 DNA follows: TGCAGTGCTATAGAGATCGGAGGACTCAATCAGCCCCAGCATTTT. This codes for CSAIEIGGLNQPQHF.